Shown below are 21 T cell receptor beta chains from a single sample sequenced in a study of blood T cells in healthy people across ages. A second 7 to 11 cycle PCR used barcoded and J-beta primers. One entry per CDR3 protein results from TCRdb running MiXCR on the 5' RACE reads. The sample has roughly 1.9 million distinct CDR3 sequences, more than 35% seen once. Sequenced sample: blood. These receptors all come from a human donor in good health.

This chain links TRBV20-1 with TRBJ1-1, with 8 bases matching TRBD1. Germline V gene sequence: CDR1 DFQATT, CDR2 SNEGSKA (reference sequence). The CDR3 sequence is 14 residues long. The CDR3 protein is CRPGTGGLNTEAFF. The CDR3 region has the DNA TGCAGGCCCGGAACAGGGGGACTTAATACTGAAGCTTTCTTT.

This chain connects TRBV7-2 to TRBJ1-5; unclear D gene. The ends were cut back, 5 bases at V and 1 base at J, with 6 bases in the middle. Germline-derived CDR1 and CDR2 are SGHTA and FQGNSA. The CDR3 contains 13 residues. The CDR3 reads CASSTQSNQPQHF. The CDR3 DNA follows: TGTGCCAGCAGCACACAGAGCAATCAGCCCCAGCATTTT.

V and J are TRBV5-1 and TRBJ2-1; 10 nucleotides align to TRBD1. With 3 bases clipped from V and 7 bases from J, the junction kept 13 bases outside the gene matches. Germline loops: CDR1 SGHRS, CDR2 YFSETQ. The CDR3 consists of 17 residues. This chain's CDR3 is CASSSTPGQGRINEQFF. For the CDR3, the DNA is TGCGCCAGCAGCTCCACACCGGGACAGGGGAGGATAAATGAGCAGTTCTTC.

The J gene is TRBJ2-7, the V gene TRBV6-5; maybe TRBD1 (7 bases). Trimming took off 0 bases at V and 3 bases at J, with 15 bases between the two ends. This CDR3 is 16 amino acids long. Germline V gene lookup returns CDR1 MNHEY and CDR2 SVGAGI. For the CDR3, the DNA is TGTGCCAGCAGTTACTCGGTGTGGCAGGGGGGCTACGAGCAGTACTTC. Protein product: CASSYSVWQGGYEQYF.

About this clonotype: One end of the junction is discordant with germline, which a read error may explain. This CDR3 reads CASRTDTYTGERFF. As DNA, the CDR3 is TGCGCCAGCAGAACCGACACATACACCGGGGAGCGGTTTTTT. V gene TRBV5-1 combines with J gene TRBJ2-2, with a weak D call TRBD2 (5 bases). CDR3 length: 14 amino acids. Germline V gives CDR1 SGHRS, CDR2 YFSETQ. Full variable domain (outside the CDR3, taken from reference TRBV5-1 and TRBJ2-2): KAGVTQTPRYLIKTRGQQVTLSCSPISGHRSVSWYQQTPGQGLQFLFEYFSETQRNKGNFPGRFSGRQFSNSRSEMNVSTLELGDSALYLCASRTDTYTGERFFGEGSRLTVL.

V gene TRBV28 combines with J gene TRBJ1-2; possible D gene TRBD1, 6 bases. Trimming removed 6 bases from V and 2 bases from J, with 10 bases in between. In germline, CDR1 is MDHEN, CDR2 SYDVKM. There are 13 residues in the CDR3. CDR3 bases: TGTGCCAGCAGGAGTACAGGGAACTATGGCTACACCTTC. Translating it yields CASRSTGNYGYTF.

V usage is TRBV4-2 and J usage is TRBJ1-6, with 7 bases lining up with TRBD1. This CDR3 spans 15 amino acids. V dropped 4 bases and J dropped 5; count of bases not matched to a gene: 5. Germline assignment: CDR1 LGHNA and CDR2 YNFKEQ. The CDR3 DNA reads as TGTGCCAGCAGCCCACGGGACAGCGATAATTCACCCCTCCACTTT. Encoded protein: CASSPRDSDNSPLHF.

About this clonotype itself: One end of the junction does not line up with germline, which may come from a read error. The CDR3 coding sequence is TGTGTCAGCAGCGTCAGGACTAGCGGGGAAAGCCAAGAGACCCAGTACTTC. Amino acids: CVSSVRTSGESQETQYF. This chain uses TRBV7-9 with TRBJ2-5; 12 bases fit TRBD2. The CDR3 is made up of 17 amino acids. The V gene's germline CDR1 is SEHNR and CDR2 FQNEAQ (reference sequence). Looking up the rest from reference TRBV7-9 and TRBJ2-5 gives the full variable domain: DTGVSQNPRHKITKRGQNVTFRCDPISEHNRLYWYRQTLGQGPEFLTYFQNEAQLEKSRLLSDRFSAERPKGSFSTLEIQRTEQGDSAMYLCVSSVRTSGESQETQYFGPGTRLLVL.

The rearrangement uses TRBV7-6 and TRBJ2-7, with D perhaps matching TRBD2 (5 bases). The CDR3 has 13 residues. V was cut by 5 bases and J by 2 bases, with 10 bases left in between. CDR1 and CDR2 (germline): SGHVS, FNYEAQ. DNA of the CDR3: TGTGCCAGCAGCCCCATCGGGACCTACGAGCAGTACTTC. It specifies CASSPIGTYEQYF.

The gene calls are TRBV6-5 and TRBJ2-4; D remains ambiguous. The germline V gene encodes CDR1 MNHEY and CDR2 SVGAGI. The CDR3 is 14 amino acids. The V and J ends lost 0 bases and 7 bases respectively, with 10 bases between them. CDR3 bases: TGTGCCAGCAGTTACTCGGCTAGGCGTAACATTCAGTACTTC. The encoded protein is CASSYSARRNIQYF.

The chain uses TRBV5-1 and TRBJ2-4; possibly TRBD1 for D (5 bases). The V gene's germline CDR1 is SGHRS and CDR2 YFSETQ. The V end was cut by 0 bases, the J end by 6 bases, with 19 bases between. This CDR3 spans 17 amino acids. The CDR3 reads CASSLDQGSNLGNIQYF. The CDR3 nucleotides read TGCGCCAGCAGCTTGGATCAGGGATCGAATTTGGGAAACATTCAGTACTTC.

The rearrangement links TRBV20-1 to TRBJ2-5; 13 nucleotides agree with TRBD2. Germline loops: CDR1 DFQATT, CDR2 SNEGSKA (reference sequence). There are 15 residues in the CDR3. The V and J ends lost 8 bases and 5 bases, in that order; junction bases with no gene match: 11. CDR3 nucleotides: TGCAGTATGGAACTAGCGGGGGGGCCGATGGAGACCCAGTACTTC. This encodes CSMELAGGPMETQYF.

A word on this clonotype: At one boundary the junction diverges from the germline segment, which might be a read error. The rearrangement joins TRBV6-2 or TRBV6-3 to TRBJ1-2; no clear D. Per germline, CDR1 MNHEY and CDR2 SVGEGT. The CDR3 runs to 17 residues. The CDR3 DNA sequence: TGTGCCAGCAACCCTATTGAAACGGGAGAAATTAACTATGGCTGCACCTTC. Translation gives CASNPIETGEINYGCTF.

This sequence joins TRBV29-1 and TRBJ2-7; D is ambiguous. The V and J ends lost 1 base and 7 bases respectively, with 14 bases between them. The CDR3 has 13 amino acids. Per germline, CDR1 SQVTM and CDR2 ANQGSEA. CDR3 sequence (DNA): TGCAGCGTTGAAGGAAGGAATGGTATGGAGCAGTACTTC. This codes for CSVEGRNGMEQYF.

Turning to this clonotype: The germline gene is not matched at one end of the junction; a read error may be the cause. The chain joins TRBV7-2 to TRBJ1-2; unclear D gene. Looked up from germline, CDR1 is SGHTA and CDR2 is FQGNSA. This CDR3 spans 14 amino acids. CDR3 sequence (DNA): TGTGCCAGCAGCTTATCGATAGCTAACTTTGGCTACACCTTC. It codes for CASSLSIANFGYTF.

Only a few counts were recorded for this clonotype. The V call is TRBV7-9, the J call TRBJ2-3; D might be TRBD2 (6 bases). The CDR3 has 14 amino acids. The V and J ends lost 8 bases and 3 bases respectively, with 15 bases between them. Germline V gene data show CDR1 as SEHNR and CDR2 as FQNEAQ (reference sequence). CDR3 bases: TGTGCCAGCGGGGGGAAGGTTCGAACAGATACGCAGTATTTT. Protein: CASGGKVRTDTQYF.

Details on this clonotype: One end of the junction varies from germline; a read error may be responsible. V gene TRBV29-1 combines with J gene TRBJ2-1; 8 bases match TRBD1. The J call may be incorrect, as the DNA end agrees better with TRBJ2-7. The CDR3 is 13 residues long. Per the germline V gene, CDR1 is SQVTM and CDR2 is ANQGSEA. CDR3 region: CGVVWDRTYEQYF. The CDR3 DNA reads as TGCGGCGTTGTATGGGACAGGACCTACGAGCAGTACTTC.

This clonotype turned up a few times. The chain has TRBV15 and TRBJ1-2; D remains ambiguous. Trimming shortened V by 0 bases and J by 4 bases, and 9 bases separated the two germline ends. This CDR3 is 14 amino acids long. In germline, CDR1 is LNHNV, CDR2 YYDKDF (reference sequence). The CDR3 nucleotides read TGTGCCACCAGCAGAGATAAGGCAGCCTATGGCTACACCTTC. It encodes CATSRDKAAYGYTF. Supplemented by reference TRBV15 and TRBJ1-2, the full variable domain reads DAMVIQNPRYQVTQFGKPVTLSCSQTLNHNVMYWYQQKSSQAPKLLFHYYDKDFNNEADTPDNFQSRRPNTSFCFLDIRSPGLGDTAMYLCATSRDKAAYGYTFGSGTRLTVV.

As DNA, the CDR3 is TGTGCCAGCAGCCAAGGGGGGGTTCAATTAGCCAAAAACATTCAGTACTTC. It yields the protein CASSQGGVQLAKNIQYF. The genes are TRBV7-2 and TRBJ2-4, with D possibly being TRBD2 (7 bases). V was clipped by 5 bases and J by 0 bases, with 17 bases between them. Germline V gives CDR1 SGHTA, CDR2 FQGNSA. The CDR3 has 17 amino acids.

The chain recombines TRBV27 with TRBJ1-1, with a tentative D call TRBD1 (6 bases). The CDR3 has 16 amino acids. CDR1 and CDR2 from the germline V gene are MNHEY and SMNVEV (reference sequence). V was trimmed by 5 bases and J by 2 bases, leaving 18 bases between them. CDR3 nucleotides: TGTGCCAGCAGTGCCGGATGGGGGGGGGCAAACACTGAAGCTTTCTTT. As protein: CASSAGWGGANTEAFF.

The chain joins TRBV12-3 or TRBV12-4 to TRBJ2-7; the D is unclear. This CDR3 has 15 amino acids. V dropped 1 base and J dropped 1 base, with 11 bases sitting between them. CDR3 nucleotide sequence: TGTGCCAGCAGTTTAGGGCTAACTCTATCCTACGAGCAGTACTTC. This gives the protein CASSLGLTLSYEQYF.